Included here is one T cell receptor beta chain sequence, with context. Its antigen target is currently unknown. The sample holds no much larger clone one base away, and base qualities are not on file. The sample is drawn from a study of radiotherapy plus CTLA-4 blockade in lung cancer listed by TCRdb under 2018. Study-wide context: Among enrolled patients, around 20% had an objective response and roughly 33% reached disease control. What the work shows at the level of the full study, not this receptor alone: TCR clones derived from tumors expanded in peripheral blood after treatment with radiotherapy and ipilimumab. Increased serum interferon-beta after radiation, together with early dynamic changes in blood T cell clones, were reported to be the strongest predictors of response.

The study tested focal radiation therapy combined with CTLA-4 blockade (ipilimumab) in patients with chemo-refractory metastatic non-small-cell lung cancer. Sequences MNHNS (CDR1) and SASEGT (CDR2) are obtained from the germline V gene. Trimming at the junction amounts to 1 base on V and 1 base on J, and the germline ends lie 7 bases apart. From its cysteine to its phenylalanine, the CDR3 spans 14 amino acids. This entry keeps only the CDR3 DNA: 42 bases, framed from base 1. The protocol used for the library was the immunoSEQ multiplex PCR assay. TCRdb carries this immuneACCESS record with in-frame sequences only. Its versions omit some clonotypes, under half of them owing to an unresolved V gene in the studies checked, with the rest unexplained. Across this sample there are around 99,000 clones, with around nine tenths seen only once. More than 4.5% of the sample lies in the top ten.

The receptor comes from a human donor with non-small cell lung cancer that progressed on radiotherapy plus ipilimumab. The chain joins TRBV6-1 to TRBJ1-2; no D gene call is confident. The input for sequencing was peripheral blood, taken from a patient treated with radiotherapy plus ipilimumab. The DNA sequence is given as TGTGCCAGCAGTGAAGTAGGCGGTAACTATGGCTACACCTTC. Its protein product is CASSEVGGNYGYTF.